These 14 T cell receptor beta chains came from one sample sequenced in a study of graft-versus-host responses after intestinal transplantation. TCRdb's copy holds only in-frame clones and misses some; the assay was immunoSEQ multiplex PCR. The sample shows fewer than 95,000 clones, 94% of them seen only once. Antigens of these TCRs are unknown. Sequenced here: unstimulated CD4+ T cells sorted from spleen or lymph node cells, sampled before transplant. These receptors were taken from a human donor who was the organ donor for an intestinal transplant.

The rearrangement uses TRBV9 and TRBJ1-2; TRBD1 is a possible D gene (5 bases). Germline V CDR1 and CDR2: SGDLS, YYNGEE. The CDR3 extends over 16 amino acids. V was shortened by 5 bases and J by 0 bases, with 17 bases between the two germline ends. CDR3: CASSHPWGTPNYGYTF. The CDR3 bases are TGTGCCAGCAGTCACCCGTGGGGGACCCCTAACTATGGCTACACCTTC.

This clone was seen a single time. The chain uses TRBV7-9 and TRBJ2-1; maybe TRBD1 (5 bases). The ends were cut back, 3 bases at V and 4 bases at J, with 10 bases in the middle. Germline lookup yields CDR1 SEHNR and CDR2 FQNEAQ (reference sequence). This CDR3 region has 14 residues. This chain's CDR3 is CASSFRVNYNEQFF. The CDR3, as DNA: TGTGCCAGCAGCTTCAGGGTTAATTACAATGAGCAGTTCTTC.

V is TRBV28 and J is TRBJ1-1, with D uncertain. The germline V and J ends were trimmed by 8 bases and 8 bases, with 15 bases remaining between them. Germline V lookup: CDR1 MDHEN, CDR2 SYDVKM. The CDR3 is made up of 12 amino acids. The CDR3 sequence is CASVSIPREAFF. The CDR3 DNA follows: TGTGCCAGCGTTTCCATACCCAGGGAAGCTTTCTTT.

Here the CDR3 DNA reads TGTGCCACCAAGACCGGGACACACTCCTACGAGCAGTACTTC. Residues: CATKTGTHSYEQYF. The rearrangement links TRBV15 to TRBJ2-7; TRBD1 is a possible D gene (6 bases). From germline, CDR1 is LNHNV and CDR2 YYDKDF (reference sequence). V lost 7 bases, J lost 0 bases, and 13 bases lay in between. CDR3 size: 14 residues.

The chain combines TRBV6-5 with TRBJ1-2; 9 nucleotides match TRBD1. Germline lookup yields CDR1 MNHEY and CDR2 SVGAGI. CDR3 length equals 15 residues. V was clipped by 6 bases and J by 4 bases; unmatched bases: 9. The CDR3 spells CASSQLGQGLYGYTF. The CDR3 nucleotides read TGTGCCAGCAGCCAGCTTGGACAGGGGCTCTATGGCTACACCTTC.

V is TRBV11-2 and J is TRBJ2-1, with TRBD1 matching over 7 bases. This CDR3 is built from 13 residues. CDR1 is SGHAT and CDR2 is FQNNGV in the germline V gene. V shed 2 bases, J shed 10 bases, and the junction held 5 bases outside the gene matches. The CDR3 DNA is TGTGCCAGCAGCTTATCCCGGACAGGCGAGCAGTTCTTC. It specifies CASSLSRTGEQFF.

The chain is built from TRBV9 and TRBJ2-3; TRBD1 is a possible D gene (5 bases). This CDR3 is 13 amino acids long. The germline CDR1 and CDR2 sequences are SGDLS and YYNGEE. The V and J ends lost 3 bases and 3 bases respectively, with 8 bases between them. The CDR3 nucleotides are TGTGCCAGCAGCGCCAGGGCAACAGATACGCAGTATTTT. This translates into CASSARATDTQYF.

This sequence joins TRBV7-9 and TRBJ1-2, with TRBD1 matching over 8 bases. The CDR3 is 12 amino acids. V trimming: 7 bases; J trimming: 8 bases; junction bases outside the gene matches: 6. Germline-derived CDR1 and CDR2 are SEHNR and FQNEAQ (reference sequence). DNA of the CDR3: TGTGCCAGCACCCGGACAGGGTTGGGCTACACCTTC. Its translation: CASTRTGLGYTF.

The chain is built from TRBV11-3 and TRBJ2-7; no definite D call. Per the germline V gene, CDR1 is SGHNT and CDR2 is YENEEA. The CDR3 contains 15 residues. Trimming removed 2 bases at V and 3 bases at J, with 14 bases between. CDR3 protein: CASSLNTDTFYEQYF. As DNA, the CDR3 is TGTGCCAGCAGCTTAAATACTGACACCTTCTACGAGCAGTACTTC.

The CDR3 loop reads CASSSGTGGPDEQYF. Written as DNA, the CDR3 is TGTGCCAGCAGCTCCGGGACAGGGGGCCCGGACGAGCAGTACTTC. The V call is TRBV7-9, the J call TRBJ2-7, with 12 bases that match TRBD1. With V trimmed by 4 bases and J by 5 bases, 6 bases remained unmatched. The CDR3 totals 15 residues. Germline V CDR1 and CDR2: SEHNR, FQNEAQ (reference sequence). The complete variable domain, with remaining parts taken from reference TRBV7-9 and TRBJ2-7, reads DTGVSQNPRHKITKRGQNVTFRCDPISEHNRLYWYRQTLGQGPEFLTYFQNEAQLEKSRLLSDRFSAERPKGSFSTLEIQRTEQGDSAMYLCASSSGTGGPDEQYFGPGTRLTVT.

The chain carries TRBV9 and TRBJ2-1; weak D call: TRBD1 (6 bases). The length of the CDR3 is 15 residues. Germline CDR1 and CDR2: SGDLS and YYNGEE. Trimming took 4 bases from V and 1 from J, leaving 12 bases between them. CDR3 nucleotides: TGTGCCAGCAGCATGATAGGGGGTTCCTACAATGAGCAGTTCTTC. It specifies CASSMIGGSYNEQFF.

The chain employs TRBV6-5 and TRBJ1-6; D unresolved. Deletions cut 0 bases from V and 8 bases from J, with 8 bases between. This CDR3 has 14 residues. From germline, CDR1 is MNHEY and CDR2 SVGAGI. The CDR3 is CASSYSGSYSPLHF. The CDR3 region has the DNA TGTGCCAGCAGTTACTCGGGCAGTTATTCACCCCTCCACTTT.

About this clone: A junction end diverges from the germline sequence, so it may reflect a read error. V is TRBV7-7 and J is TRBJ2-7; D may correspond to TRBD1 or TRBD2 (5 bases each). CDR3 size: 16 residues. Germline V gene sequence: CDR1 SSHAT, CDR2 FNYEAQ (reference sequence). DNA for the CDR3: TGTGCTAGCAGCTCGGACGGGGCAGGGCCGTCCTACGAGCAGTACTTC. It is translated as CASSSDGAGPSYEQYF.

The CDR3 protein is CASSLSGNVYEQYF. CDR3 DNA: TGCGCCAGCAGTCTCTCGGGGAATGTCTACGAGCAGTACTTC. The gene calls are TRBV5-1 and TRBJ2-7; possible D gene TRBD2, 5 bases. Between the trimmed V and J ends, which lost 5 bases and 3 bases, there was a span of 15 bases. The CDR3 consists of 14 residues. Germline CDR1 is SGHRS and CDR2 is YFSETQ.